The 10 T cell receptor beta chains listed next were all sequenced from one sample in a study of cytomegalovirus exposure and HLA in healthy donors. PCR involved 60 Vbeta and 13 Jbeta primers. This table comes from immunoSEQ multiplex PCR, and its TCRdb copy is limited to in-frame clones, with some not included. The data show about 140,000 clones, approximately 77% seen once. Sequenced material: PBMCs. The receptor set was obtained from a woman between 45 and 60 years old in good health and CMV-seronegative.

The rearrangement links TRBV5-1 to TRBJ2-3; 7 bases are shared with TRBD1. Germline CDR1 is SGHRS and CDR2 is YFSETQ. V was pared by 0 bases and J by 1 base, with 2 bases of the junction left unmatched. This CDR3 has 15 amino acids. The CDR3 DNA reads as TGCGCCAGCAGCTTGGGAGGACAGGGCACAGATACGCAGTATTTT. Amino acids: CASSLGGQGTDTQYF.

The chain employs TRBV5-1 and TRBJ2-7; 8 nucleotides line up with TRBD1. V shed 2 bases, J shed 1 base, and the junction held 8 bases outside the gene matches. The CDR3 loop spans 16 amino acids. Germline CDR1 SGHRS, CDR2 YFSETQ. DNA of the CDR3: TGCGCCAGCAGCTTCGGAGCGAGACAGGGGTCCTACGAGCAGTACTTC. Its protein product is CASSFGARQGSYEQYF.

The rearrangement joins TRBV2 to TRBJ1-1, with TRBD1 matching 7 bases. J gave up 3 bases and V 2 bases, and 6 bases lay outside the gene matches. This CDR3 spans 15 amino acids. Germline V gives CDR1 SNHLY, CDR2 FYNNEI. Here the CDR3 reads CASSENRGLHTEAFF. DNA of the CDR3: TGTGCCAGCAGTGAAAACAGGGGACTCCACACTGAAGCTTTCTTT.

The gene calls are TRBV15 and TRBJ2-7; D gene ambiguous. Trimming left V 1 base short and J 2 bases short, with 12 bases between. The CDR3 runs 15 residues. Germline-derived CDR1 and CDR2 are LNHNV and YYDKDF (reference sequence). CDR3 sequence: CATSRVPLSPYEQYF. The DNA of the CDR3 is TGTGCCACCAGCAGAGTACCTCTCAGTCCCTACGAGCAGTACTTC. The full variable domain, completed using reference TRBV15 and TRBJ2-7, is DAMVIQNPRYQVTQFGKPVTLSCSQTLNHNVMYWYQQKSSQAPKLLFHYYDKDFNNEADTPDNFQSRRPNTSFCFLDIRSPGLGDTAMYLCATSRVPLSPYEQYFGPGTRLTVT.

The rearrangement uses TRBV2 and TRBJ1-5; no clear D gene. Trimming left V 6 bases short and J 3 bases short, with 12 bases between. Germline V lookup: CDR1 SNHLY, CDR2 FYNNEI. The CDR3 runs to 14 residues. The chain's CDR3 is CASSPRADNQPQHF. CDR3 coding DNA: TGTGCCAGCAGCCCGCGGGCAGACAATCAGCCCCAGCATTTT.

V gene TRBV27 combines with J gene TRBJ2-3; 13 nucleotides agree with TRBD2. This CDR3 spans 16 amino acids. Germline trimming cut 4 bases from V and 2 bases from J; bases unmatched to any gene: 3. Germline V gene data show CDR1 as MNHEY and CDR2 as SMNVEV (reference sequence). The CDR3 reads CASSSGLAGATDTQYF. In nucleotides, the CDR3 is TGTGCCAGCAGTTCAGGACTAGCGGGGGCCACAGATACGCAGTATTTT.

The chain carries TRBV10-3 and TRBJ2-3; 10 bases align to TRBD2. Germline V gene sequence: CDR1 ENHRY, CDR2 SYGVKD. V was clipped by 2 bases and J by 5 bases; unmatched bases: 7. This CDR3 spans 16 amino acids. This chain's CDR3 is CAISESSSGGIDTQYF. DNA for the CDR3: TGTGCCATCAGTGAGAGTTCTAGCGGGGGTATAGATACGCAGTATTTT.

The CDR3 region is CASRGTGYRDTQYF. The CDR3 region has the DNA TGTGCCAGCAGGGGGACAGGGTACAGAGATACGCAGTATTTT. J is TRBJ2-3 and V is TRBV7-2, with 9 bases identical to TRBD1. V lost 6 bases to trimming and J lost 5 bases; unmatched junction nucleotides: 6. Looked up from germline, CDR1 is SGHTA and CDR2 is FQGNSA. The CDR3 is made up of 14 amino acids.

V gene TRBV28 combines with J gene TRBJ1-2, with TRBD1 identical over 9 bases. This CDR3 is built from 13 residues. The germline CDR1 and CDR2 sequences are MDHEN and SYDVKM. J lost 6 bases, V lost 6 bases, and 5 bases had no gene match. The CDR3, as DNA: TGTGCCAGCAGGACAGGGGGAGAAGATGGCTACACCTTC. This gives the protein CASRTGGEDGYTF.

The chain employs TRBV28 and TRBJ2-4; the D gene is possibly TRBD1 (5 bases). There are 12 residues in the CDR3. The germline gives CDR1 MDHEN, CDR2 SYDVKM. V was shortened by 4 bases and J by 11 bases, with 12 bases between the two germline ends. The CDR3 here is CASSSGQRLQYF. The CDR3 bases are TGTGCCAGCAGTTCCGGACAACGCCTTCAGTACTTC.